This T cell receptor beta chain comes out of a study of human T cells and chemical hapten exposure (dated by TCRdb to the early 2020s). Some background on the complete study: For sensitization, 2% DPC in acetone was applied to a 2 cm by 2 cm area of upper inner arm skin. Patients additionally received weekly therapeutic DPC doses to the scalp throughout the approximately 24-week study period. Patch testing was done on the upper back using Finn chambers containing 0.01% DPC, and results were scored after 6 days according to International Contact Dermatitis Research Group standards. Alopecia areata with under or over 50% scalp involvement, alopecia totalis and alopecia universalis were represented in the patient cohort, which was mostly female. Libraries were pooled for sequencing, and variation in per-sample TCR yields was attributed mainly to small differences in library volumes within the pool. Peripheral blood TCR repertoire changes were tracked in vivo in alopecia patients during primary and secondary sensitization to the hapten diphenylcyclopropenone (DPC). Blood samples were taken from patients before sensitization (week 0) and at 2, 6 and about 24 weeks after DPC sensitization. For TCR sequencing, blood came from approximately 29 alopecia patients at anywhere from one to four time points (pre-sensitization, 2, 6 and 24 weeks).

The time point label on this specimen signifies: patch test 3, about 24 weeks after DPC sensitization. According to the study, the label for this sample's treatment or condition signals: therapeutic diphenylcyclopropenone sensitization with weekly scalp DPC. At every patch-test visit, the blood draw took place before the patch test was put on. Patients were eligible if aged 18 to 70, diagnosed with alopecia and judged suitable for DPC therapy, and pregnant patients were excluded. Total RNA was extracted from unfractionated whole blood that had been collected in Tempus Blood RNA tubes. Overall study outcomes, separate from this receptor: After repeated subsampling, changes were observed in the strength of the expansion versus patch-test correlation and in the threshold at which the correlation became significant. The number of TCRs above 1 in 1000 frequency did not change with DPC sensitization; there was no evidence of global repertoire structure alterations. Expanded TCRs formed significantly more large CDR3 similarity clusters than pre-sensitization or healthy control sets, consistent with antigen-driven responses. All patients had alopecia, a presumed autoimmune disease, so their immune response might differ from that of healthy individuals. Patch test score was positively correlated with the number of PT1 expanded TCRs, with significance at thresholds 8, 16 and 32 but not at 4.

The library was produced with RACE. The sequencing machine was a NextSeq 500. Library preparation attached unique molecular identifiers to individual cDNA molecules for quantitative, reproducible TCR counting. From each blood RNA sample, both TCR alpha and TCR beta chains were sequenced. The original methods were these. A median of approximately 96,000 TCRs per sample was observed, with a range of about 23,224 to 700,000. V, J and CDR3 annotation of the TCR reads was carried out using the Decombinator software suite. Every sample was subsampled to the same number of TCRs (28,000) for the PS versus PT1 abundance plots. Expanded TCRs were defined as absent before sensitization and observed at least eight times at the 2-week time point. The raw public data were reprocessed by TCRdb itself: fastp quality trimming at Q25, MiXCR clonotype calling, in-frame beta chains only. Under each unique CDR3 protein, matching rows form one entry showing the most common genes and DNA. What appears here as the V and J calls and clone size reflects TCRdb's work, not the paper's. Present in this sample are 150,000 to 200,000 distinct CDR3 sequences, under 25% of which were seen just once. Of the sample, approximately 2.3% is held by the ten largest clones.

CDR3 length: 14 amino acids, cysteine to phenylalanine. Just CDR3 DNA is preserved here, 42 bases in frame from base 1. V is pared back by 0 bases and J by 5 bases, with 13 bases lying between the germline termini. In the germline V gene (reference sequence), CDR1 corresponds to DFQATT and CDR2 to SNEGSKA. Turning to this clonotype: Its antigen remains undetermined. One base away there is no much larger clone; base qualities are not given.

This sequence was found in a woman between 40 and 55 years old with alopecia areata. Some clones in this sample may be carry-over from other donors' samples. The rearrangement joined TRBV20-1 to TRBJ2-5, and the D gene may be TRBD1, 5 bases matching. The sequences come from whole blood, collected in connection with sensitization to the hapten diphenylcyclopropenone (DPC). The sequenced DNA is TGCAGTGCTAGAGATTCAGGGTCTGGGGAGACCCAGTACTTC. Its product reads: CSARDSGSGETQYF.